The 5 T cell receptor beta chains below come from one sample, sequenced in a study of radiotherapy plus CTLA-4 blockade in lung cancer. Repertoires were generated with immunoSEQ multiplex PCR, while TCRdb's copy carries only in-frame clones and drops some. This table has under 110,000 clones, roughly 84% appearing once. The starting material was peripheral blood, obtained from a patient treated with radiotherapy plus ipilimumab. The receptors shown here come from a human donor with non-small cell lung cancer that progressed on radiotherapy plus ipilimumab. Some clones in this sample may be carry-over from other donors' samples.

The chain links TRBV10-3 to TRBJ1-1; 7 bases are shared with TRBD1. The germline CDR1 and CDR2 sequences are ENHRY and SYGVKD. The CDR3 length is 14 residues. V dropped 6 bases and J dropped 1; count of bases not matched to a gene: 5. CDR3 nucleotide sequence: TGTGCCATCAGCCGACAGGGCGGGAACACTGAAGCTTTCTTT. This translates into CAISRQGGNTEAFF.

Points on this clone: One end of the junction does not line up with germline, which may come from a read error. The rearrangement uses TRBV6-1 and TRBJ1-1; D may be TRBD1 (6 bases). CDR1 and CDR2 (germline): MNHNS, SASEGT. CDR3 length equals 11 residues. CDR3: CASLIRGEAFF. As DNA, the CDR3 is TGCGCCAGCCTGATAAGGGGGGAAGCTTTCTTT.

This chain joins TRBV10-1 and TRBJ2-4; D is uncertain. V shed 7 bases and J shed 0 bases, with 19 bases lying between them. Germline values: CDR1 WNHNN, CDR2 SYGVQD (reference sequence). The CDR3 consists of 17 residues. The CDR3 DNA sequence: TGCGCCAGCAATCCCCGGCGCGCACACCCAGCCAAAAACATTCAGTACTTC. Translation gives CASNPRRAHPAKNIQYF.

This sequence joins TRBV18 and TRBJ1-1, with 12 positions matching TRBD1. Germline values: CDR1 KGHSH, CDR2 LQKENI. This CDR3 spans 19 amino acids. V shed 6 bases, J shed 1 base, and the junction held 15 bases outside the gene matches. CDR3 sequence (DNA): TGTGCCAGCTCTCAACGGGCCCTGGGACAGGGGGCCCCGAACACTGAAGCTTTCTTT. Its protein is CASSQRALGQGAPNTEAFF. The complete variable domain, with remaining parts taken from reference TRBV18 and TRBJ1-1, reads NAGVMQNPRHLVRRRGQEARLRCSPMKGHSHVYWYRQLPEEGLKFMVYLQKENIIDESGMPKERFSAEFPKEGPSILRIQQVVRGDSAAYFCASSQRALGQGAPNTEAFFGQGTRLTVV.

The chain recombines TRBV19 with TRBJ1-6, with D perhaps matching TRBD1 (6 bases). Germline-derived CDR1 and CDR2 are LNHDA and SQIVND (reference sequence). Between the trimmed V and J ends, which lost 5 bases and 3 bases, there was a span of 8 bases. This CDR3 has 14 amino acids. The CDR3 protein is CASSLTGYNSPLHF. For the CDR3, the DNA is TGTGCCAGTAGTTTGACAGGCTATAATTCACCCCTCCACTTT.